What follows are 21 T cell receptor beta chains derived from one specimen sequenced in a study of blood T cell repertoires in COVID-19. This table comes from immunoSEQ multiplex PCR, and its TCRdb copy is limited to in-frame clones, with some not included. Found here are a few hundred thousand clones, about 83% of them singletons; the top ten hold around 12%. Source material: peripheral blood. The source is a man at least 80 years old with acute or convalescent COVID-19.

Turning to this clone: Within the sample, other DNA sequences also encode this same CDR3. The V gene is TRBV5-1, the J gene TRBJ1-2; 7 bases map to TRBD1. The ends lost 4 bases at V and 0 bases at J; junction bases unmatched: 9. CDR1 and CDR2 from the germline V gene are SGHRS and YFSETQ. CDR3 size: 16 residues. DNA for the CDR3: TGCGCCAGCAGCCAGGGACAGACCGTCACTAACTATGGCTACACCTTC. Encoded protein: CASSQGQTVTNYGYTF.

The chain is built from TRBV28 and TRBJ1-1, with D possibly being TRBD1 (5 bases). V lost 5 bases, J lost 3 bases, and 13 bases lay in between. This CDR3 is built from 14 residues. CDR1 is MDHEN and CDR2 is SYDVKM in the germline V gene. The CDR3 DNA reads TGTGCCAGCAGTCCGGGGGGTTGGGACACTGAAGCTTTCTTT. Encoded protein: CASSPGGWDTEAFF.

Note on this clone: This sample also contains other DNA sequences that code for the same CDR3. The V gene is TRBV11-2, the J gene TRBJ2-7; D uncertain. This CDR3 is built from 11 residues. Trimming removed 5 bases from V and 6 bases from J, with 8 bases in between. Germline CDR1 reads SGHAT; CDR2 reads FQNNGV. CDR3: CASSLSLEQYF. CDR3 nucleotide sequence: TGTGCCAGCAGCCTTTCCCTCGAGCAGTACTTC.

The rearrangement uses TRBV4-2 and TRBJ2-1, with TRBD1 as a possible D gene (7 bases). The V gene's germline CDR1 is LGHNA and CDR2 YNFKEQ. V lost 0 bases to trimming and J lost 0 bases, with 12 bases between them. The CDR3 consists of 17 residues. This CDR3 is CASSQDPGGSSYNEQFF. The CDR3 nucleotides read TGTGCCAGCAGCCAAGATCCAGGGGGGAGCTCCTACAATGAGCAGTTCTTC.

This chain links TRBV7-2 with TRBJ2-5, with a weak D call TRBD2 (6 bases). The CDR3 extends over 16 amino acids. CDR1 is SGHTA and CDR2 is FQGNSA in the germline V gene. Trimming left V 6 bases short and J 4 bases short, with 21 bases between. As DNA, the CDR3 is TGTGCCAGCAGTTATACCGGGACTGGGGGGATAGAGACCCAGTACTTC. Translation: CASSYTGTGGIETQYF.

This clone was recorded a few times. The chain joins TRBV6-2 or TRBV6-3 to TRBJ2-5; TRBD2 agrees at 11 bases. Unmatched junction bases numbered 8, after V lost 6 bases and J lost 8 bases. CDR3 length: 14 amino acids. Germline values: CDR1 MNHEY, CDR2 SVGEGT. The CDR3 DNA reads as TGTGCCAGCAGCCAACTAGCGGGAGTAGGAACCCAGTACTTC. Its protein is CASSQLAGVGTQYF.

The chain's CDR3 is CASSYSPGITEAFF. CDR3 DNA sequence: TGTGCCAGCAGTTATTCACCAGGGATTACTGAAGCTTTCTTT. The gene calls are TRBV6-5 and TRBJ1-1; D perhaps matches TRBD1 (5 bases). Germline V gives CDR1 MNHEY, CDR2 SVGAGI. The CDR3 is 14 residues long. V was clipped by 3 bases and J by 5 bases, with 13 bases between them.

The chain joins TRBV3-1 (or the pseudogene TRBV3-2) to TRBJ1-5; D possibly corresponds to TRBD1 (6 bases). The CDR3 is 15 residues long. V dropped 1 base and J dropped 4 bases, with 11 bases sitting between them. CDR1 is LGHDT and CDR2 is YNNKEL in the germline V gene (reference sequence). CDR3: CASSQVVGANQPQHF. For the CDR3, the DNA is TGTGCCAGCAGCCAAGTAGTGGGGGCGAATCAGCCCCAGCATTTT.

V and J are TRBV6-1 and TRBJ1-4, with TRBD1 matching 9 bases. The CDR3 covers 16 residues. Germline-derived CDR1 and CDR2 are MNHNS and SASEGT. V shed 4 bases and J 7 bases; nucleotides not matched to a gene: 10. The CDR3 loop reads CASSATGGRGSEKLFF. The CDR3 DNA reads TGTGCCAGCAGTGCTACAGGGGGCAGAGGAAGTGAAAAACTGTTTTTT.

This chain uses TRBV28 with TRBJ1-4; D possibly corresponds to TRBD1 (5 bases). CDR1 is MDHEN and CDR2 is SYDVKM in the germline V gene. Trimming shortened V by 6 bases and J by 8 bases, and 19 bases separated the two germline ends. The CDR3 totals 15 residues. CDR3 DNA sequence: TGTGCCAGCAGACCCCTTCTTGGGGCGAAAGAAAAACTGTTTTTT. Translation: CASRPLLGAKEKLFF.

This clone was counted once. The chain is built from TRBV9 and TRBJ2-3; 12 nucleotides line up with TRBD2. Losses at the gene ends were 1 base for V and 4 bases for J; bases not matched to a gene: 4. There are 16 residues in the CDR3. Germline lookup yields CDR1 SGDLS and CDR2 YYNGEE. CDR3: CASSVLAGGGADTQYF. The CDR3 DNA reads TGTGCCAGCAGCGTACTAGCGGGGGGGGGCGCAGATACGCAGTATTTT. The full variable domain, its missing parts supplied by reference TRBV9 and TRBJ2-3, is DSGVTQTPKHLITATGQRVTLRCSPRSGDLSVYWYQQSLDQGLQFLIQYYNGEERAKGNILERFSAQQFPDLHSELNLSSLELGDSALYFCASSVLAGGGADTQYFGPGTRLTVL.

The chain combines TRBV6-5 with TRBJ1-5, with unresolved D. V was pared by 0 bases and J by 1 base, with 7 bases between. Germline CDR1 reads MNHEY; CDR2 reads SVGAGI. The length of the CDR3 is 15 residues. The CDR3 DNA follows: TGTGCCAGCAGTTACTCTTCAGAAAGCAATCAGCCCCAGCATTTT. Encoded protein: CASSYSSESNQPQHF.

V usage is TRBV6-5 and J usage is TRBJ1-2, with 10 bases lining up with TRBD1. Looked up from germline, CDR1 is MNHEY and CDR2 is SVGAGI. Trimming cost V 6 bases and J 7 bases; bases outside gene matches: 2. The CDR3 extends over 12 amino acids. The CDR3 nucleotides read TGTGCCAGCAGCGGGACAGGGGTTGGCTACACCTTC. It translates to CASSGTGVGYTF.

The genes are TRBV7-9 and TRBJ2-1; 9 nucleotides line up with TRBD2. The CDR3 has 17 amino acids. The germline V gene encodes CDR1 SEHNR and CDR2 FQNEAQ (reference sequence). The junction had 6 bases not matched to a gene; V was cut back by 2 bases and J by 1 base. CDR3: CASSLSSGSTSYNEQFF. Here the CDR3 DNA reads TGTGCCAGCAGCTTAAGTAGCGGGAGCACTTCCTACAATGAGCAGTTCTTC.

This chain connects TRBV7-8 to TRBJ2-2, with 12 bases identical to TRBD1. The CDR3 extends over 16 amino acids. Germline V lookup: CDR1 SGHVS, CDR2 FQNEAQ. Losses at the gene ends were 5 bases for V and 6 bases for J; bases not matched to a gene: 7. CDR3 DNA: TGTGCCAGCAGCGGGGCCGGGACAGGGGGCCCCGGGGAGCTGTTTTTT. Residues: CASSGAGTGGPGELFF.

CDR3 DNA: TGTGCCAGCACCTCTCGGGATAATCAGCCCCAGCATTTT. Residues: CASTSRDNQPQHF. V and J are TRBV7-2 and TRBJ1-5; D is uncertain. The CDR3 extends over 13 amino acids. The V and J ends lost 7 bases and 4 bases respectively, with 11 bases between them. Germline CDR1 and CDR2: SGHTA and FQGNSA.

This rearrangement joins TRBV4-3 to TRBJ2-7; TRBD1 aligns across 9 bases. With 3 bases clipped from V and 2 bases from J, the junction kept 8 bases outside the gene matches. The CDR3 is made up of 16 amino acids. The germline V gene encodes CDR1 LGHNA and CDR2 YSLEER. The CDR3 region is CASSQDPGQGPYEQYF. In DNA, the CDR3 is TGCGCCAGCAGCCAGGACCCGGGACAGGGTCCCTACGAGCAGTACTTC.

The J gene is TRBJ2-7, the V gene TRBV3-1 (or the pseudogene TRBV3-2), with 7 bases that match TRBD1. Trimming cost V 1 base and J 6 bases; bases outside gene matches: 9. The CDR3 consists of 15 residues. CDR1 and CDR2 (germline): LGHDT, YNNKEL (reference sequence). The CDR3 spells CASSQALTGKGEQYF. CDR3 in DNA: TGTGCCAGCAGCCAAGCGCTGACAGGGAAGGGCGAGCAGTACTTC.

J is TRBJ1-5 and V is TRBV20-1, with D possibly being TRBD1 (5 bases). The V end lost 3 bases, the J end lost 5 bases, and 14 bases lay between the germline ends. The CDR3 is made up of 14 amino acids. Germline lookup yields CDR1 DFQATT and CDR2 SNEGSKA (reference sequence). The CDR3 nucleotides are TGCAGTGCTAGTAGACAGCTGGGCGATCAGCCCCAGCATTTT. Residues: CSASRQLGDQPQHF.

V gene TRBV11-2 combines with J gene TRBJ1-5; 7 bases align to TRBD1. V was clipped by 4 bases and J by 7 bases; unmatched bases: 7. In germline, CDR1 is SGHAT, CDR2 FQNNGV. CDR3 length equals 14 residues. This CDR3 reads CASSSTGTGQPQHF. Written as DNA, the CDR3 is TGTGCCAGCAGCTCGACAGGGACGGGACAGCCCCAGCATTTT.

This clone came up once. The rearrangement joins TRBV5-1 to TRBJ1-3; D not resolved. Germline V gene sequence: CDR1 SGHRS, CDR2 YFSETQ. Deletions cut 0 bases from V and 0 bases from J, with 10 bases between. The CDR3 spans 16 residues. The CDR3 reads CASSLALGVSGNTIYF. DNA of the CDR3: TGCGCCAGCAGCTTGGCCTTGGGAGTCTCTGGAAACACCATATATTTT.